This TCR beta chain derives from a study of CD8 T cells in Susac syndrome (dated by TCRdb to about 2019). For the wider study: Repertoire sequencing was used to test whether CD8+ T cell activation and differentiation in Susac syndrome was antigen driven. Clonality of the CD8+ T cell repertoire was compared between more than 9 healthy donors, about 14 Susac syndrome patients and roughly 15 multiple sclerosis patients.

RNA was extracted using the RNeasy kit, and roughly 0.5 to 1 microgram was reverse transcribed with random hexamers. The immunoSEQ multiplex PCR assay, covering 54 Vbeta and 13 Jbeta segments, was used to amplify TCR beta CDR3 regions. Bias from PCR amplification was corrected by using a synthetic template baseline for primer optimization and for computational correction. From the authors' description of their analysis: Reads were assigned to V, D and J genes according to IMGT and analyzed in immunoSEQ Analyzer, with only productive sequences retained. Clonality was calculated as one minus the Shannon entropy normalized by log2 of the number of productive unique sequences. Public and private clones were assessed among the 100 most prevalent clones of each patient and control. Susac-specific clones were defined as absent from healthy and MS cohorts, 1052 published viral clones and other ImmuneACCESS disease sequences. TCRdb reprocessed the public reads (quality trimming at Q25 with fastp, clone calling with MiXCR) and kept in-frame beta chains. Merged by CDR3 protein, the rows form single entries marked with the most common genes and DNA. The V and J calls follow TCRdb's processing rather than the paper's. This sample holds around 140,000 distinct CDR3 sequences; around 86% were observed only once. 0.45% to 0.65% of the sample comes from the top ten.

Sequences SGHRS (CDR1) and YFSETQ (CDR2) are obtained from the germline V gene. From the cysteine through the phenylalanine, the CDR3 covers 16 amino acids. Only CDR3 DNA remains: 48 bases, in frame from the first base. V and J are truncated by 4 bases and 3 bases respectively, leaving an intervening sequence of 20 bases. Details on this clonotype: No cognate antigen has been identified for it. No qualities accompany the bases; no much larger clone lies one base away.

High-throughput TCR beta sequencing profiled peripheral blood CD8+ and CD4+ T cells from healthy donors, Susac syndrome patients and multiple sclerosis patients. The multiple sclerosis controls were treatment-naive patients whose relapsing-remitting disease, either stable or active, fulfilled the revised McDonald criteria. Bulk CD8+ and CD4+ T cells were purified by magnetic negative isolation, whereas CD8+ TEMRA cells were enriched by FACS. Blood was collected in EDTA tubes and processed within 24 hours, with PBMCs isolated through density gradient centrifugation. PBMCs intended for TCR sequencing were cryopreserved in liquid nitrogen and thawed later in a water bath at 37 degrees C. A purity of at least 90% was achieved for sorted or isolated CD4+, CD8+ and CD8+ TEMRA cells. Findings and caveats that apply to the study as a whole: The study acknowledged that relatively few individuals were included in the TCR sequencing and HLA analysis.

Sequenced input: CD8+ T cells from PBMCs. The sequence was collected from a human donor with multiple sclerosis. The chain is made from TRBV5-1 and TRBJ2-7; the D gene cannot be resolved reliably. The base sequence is TGCGCCAGCAGCCCCAACACAGCCGGGTTTCTCTACGAGCAGTACTTC. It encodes CASSPNTAGFLYEQYF. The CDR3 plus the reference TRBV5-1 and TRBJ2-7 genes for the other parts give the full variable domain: KAGVTQTPRYLIKTRGQQVTLSCSPISGHRSVSWYQQTPGQGLQFLFEYFSETQRNKGNFPGRFSGRQFSNSRSEMNVSTLELGDSALYLCASSPNTAGFLYEQYFGPGTRLTVT.